The 14 T cell receptor beta chains reported below all come from one sample, sequenced in a study of blood T cell repertoires in COVID-19. The assay was immunoSEQ multiplex PCR, and TCRdb's table has in-frame clones only and misses some. The table shows under 500,000 clones, with approximately 90% occurring only once. The specimen sequenced was peripheral blood. The source is a woman aged 30 to 39 with acute or convalescent COVID-19.

The chain links TRBV5-1 to TRBJ2-3, with 9 bases identical to TRBD2. Trimming removed 1 base from V and 3 bases from J; junction bases left unmatched: 6. The CDR3 spans 16 residues. The germline gives CDR1 SGHRS, CDR2 YFSETQ. This CDR3 is CASSLWAGGLTDTQYF. The DNA of the CDR3 is TGCGCCAGCAGCTTGTGGGCGGGGGGGCTAACAGATACGCAGTATTTT.

This clone was observed once. V usage is TRBV29-1 and J usage is TRBJ1-1; the D is unclear. Germline CDR1 is SQVTM and CDR2 is ANQGSEA. Trimming removed 5 bases from V and 3 bases from J, with 4 bases in between. The CDR3 runs 10 residues. CDR3 sequence (DNA): TGCAGCGTTCTTCACACTGAAGCTTTCTTT. Its translation: CSVLHTEAFF.

The chain employs TRBV18 and TRBJ2-7; D remains ambiguous. The CDR3 loop spans 13 amino acids. The germline gives CDR1 KGHSH, CDR2 LQKENI. Trimming took 6 bases from V and 2 from J, leaving 11 bases between them. This CDR3 is CASSGPVTYEQYF. The CDR3 DNA reads TGTGCCAGCTCTGGGCCAGTAACCTACGAGCAGTACTTC. Variable domain in full (rest from reference TRBV18 and TRBJ2-7): NAGVMQNPRHLVRRRGQEARLRCSPMKGHSHVYWYRQLPEEGLKFMVYLQKENIIDESGMPKERFSAEFPKEGPSILRIQQVVRGDSAAYFCASSGPVTYEQYFGPGTRLTVT.

The V call is TRBV19, the J call TRBJ2-7; possibly TRBD2 for D (6 bases). There are 15 residues in the CDR3. Trimming pared 1 base from V and 2 bases from J, leaving 12 bases between. CDR1 LNHDA and CDR2 SQIVND come from the germline V gene (reference sequence). Here the CDR3 reads CASSIVGGATYEQYF. In nucleotides, the CDR3 is TGTGCCAGTAGTATAGTCGGCGGGGCTACCTACGAGCAGTACTTC.

This clone was seen once. In the same sample, other DNA sequences code for this CDR3. This sequence joins TRBV5-1 and TRBJ2-7; 8 bases align to TRBD1. Losses at the gene ends were 4 bases for V and 6 bases for J; bases not matched to a gene: 6. There are 13 residues in the CDR3. CDR1 and CDR2 (germline): SGHRS, YFSETQ. CDR3: CASSIGQGGEQYF. In DNA form, the CDR3 reads TGCGCCAGCAGCATTGGACAGGGAGGCGAGCAGTACTTC. The variable domain in full, completed from reference TRBV5-1 and TRBJ2-7, reads KAGVTQTPRYLIKTRGQQVTLSCSPISGHRSVSWYQQTPGQGLQFLFEYFSETQRNKGNFPGRFSGRQFSNSRSEMNVSTLELGDSALYLCASSIGQGGEQYFGPGTRLTVT.

A single count supports this clone. DNA of the CDR3: TGTGCCAGCAGAGGGAAGGGGAACTCTGGGGCCAACGTCCTGACTTTC. It translates to CASRGKGNSGANVLTF. The chain has TRBV9 and TRBJ2-6, with D perhaps matching TRBD1 (5 bases). The CDR3 runs 16 residues. Germline CDR1 and CDR2: SGDLS and YYNGEE. Trimming shortened V by 5 bases and J by 0 bases, and 12 bases separated the two germline ends. The full variable domain, in which reference TRBV9 and TRBJ2-6 provide the parts outside the CDR3, is DSGVTQTPKHLITATGQRVTLRCSPRSGDLSVYWYQQSLDQGLQFLIQYYNGEERAKGNILERFSAQQFPDLHSELNLSSLELGDSALYFCASRGKGNSGANVLTFGAGSRLTVL.

This chain uses TRBV18 with TRBJ1-2; 7 bases align to TRBD1. Losses at the gene ends were 6 bases for V and 4 bases for J; bases not matched to a gene: 2. This CDR3 comprises 12 residues. Germline V gene data show CDR1 as KGHSH and CDR2 as LQKENI. The CDR3 sequence: CASSRDSYGYTF. The CDR3 DNA follows: TGTGCCAGCTCCCGGGACAGCTATGGCTACACCTTC.

V is TRBV9 and J is TRBJ2-1; 8 nucleotides line up with TRBD2. Germline trimming cut 3 bases from V and 9 bases from J; bases unmatched to any gene: 14. This CDR3 region has 16 residues. Looked up from germline, CDR1 is SGDLS and CDR2 is YYNGEE. The CDR3 sequence is CASSARSGLDLGEQFF. The DNA of the CDR3 is TGTGCCAGCAGCGCGAGATCGGGACTAGATTTGGGTGAGCAGTTCTTC.

This clone showed up just once. CDR3 amino acids: CASSQEDRGLDFYYEQYF. For the CDR3, the DNA is TGCGCCAGCAGCCAAGAGGACAGGGGCCTTGACTTTTACTACGAGCAGTACTTC. This sequence joins TRBV4-1 and TRBJ2-7; the match to TRBD1 covers 9 bases. V shed 0 bases and J 3 bases; nucleotides not matched to a gene: 12. This CDR3 is 18 amino acids long. Germline V gives CDR1 MGHRA, CDR2 YSYEKL.

The chain recombines TRBV5-1 with TRBJ1-2; D perhaps matches TRBD1 (5 bases). V was cut by 7 bases and J by 3 bases, with 16 bases left in between. Germline-derived CDR1 and CDR2 are SGHRS and YFSETQ. The CDR3 runs to 14 residues. In nucleotides, the CDR3 is TGCGCCAGCTCCGAACAGGCGGAGCACTATGGCTACACCTTC. Protein: CASSEQAEHYGYTF.

The gene calls are TRBV29-1 and TRBJ2-7; 9 nucleotides match TRBD2. The CDR3 loop spans 13 amino acids. The germline V gene has CDR1 SQVTM and CDR2 ANQGSEA. After removal of 3 bases from V and 3 bases from J, the junction contained 3 bases not matched to a gene. CDR3 in DNA: TGCAGCGTTGATCTTAGCGGGAGCTACGAGCAGTACTTC. This encodes CSVDLSGSYEQYF.

J is TRBJ1-1 and V is TRBV5-6; no clear D gene. The germline V gene encodes CDR1 SGHDT and CDR2 YYEEEE. V lost 3 bases and J 2 bases, leaving 11 bases between the germline ends. This CDR3 has 14 residues. The CDR3 sequence is CASSYYGGNTEAFF. For the CDR3, the DNA is TGTGCCAGCAGCTATTACGGCGGAAACACTGAAGCTTTCTTT.

The table lists this clone with a count of one. The chain links TRBV27 to TRBJ1-1; D call uncertain. The CDR3 sequence is 13 residues long. Germline CDR1 is MNHEY and CDR2 is SMNVEV (reference sequence). The ends were cut back, 2 bases at V and 4 bases at J, with 8 bases in the middle. The CDR3 loop reads CASSLVRGTEAFF. The CDR3 nucleotides are TGTGCCAGCAGTTTAGTCCGGGGCACTGAAGCTTTCTTT.

J is TRBJ2-7 and V is TRBV3-1 (or the pseudogene TRBV3-2), with TRBD2 identical over 9 bases. The CDR3 has 16 amino acids. Germline CDR1 is LGHDT and CDR2 is YNNKEL (reference sequence). Losses at the gene ends were 0 bases for V and 1 base for J; bases not matched to a gene: 4. CDR3 sequence: CASSQDPSGVSYEQYF. The CDR3 DNA reads TGTGCCAGCAGCCAAGATCCTAGCGGGGTATCCTACGAGCAGTACTTC.